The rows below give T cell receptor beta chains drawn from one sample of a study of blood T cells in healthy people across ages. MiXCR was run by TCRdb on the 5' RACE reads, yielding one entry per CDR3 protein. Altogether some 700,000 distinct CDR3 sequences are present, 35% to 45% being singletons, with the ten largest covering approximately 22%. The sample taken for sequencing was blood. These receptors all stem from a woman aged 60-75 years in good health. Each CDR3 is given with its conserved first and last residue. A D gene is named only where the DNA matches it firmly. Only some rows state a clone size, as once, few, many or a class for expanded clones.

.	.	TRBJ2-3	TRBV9	CAGSVENRVSADTQYF	TGTGCCGGCAGCGTAGAAAACCGAGTTTCGGCGGATACGCAGTATTTT
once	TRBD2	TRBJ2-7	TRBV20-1	CSALNPSGRQGEQYF	TGCAGTGCTCTCAATCCTAGCGGTCGACAAGGGGAGCAGTACTTC
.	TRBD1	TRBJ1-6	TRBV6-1	CASRGQDHSPLHF	TGTGCCAGCCGGGGACAGGATCATTCACCCCTCCACTTT
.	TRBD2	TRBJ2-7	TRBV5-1	CASSPAGASDEQYF	TGCGCCAGCAGCCCAGCGGGAGCTTCGGATGAGCAGTACTTC
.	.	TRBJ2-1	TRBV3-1	CASSQVGGSWGETEQFF	TGTGCCAGCAGCCAAGTGGGGGGTTCGTGGGGCGAGACAGAGCAGTTCTTC
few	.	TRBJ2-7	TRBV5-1	CASSLDVSRTIPYEQYF	TGCGCCAGCAGCTTGGACGTTTCGCGGACAATTCCCTACGAGCAGTACTTC
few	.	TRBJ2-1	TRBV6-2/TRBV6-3	CASSYSVGAIDEQFF	TGTGCCAGCAGTTACTCCGTCGGGGCTATCGATGAGCAGTTCTTC
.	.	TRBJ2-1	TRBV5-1	CASSLAGGAREQFF	TGCGCCAGCAGCTTGGCAGGGGGGGCCAGAGAGCAGTTCTTC
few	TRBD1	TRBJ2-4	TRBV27	CASSTGDKNIQYF	TGTGCCAGCAGCACAGGGGACAAAAACATTCAGTACTTC
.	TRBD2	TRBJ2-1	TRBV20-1	CSARDWRLADPYNEQFF	TGCAGTGCTAGAGATTGGCGACTAGCGGATCCCTACAATGAGCAGTTCTTC
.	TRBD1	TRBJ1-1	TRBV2	CASTPTGANTEAFF	TGTGCCAGCACCCCGACAGGGGCCAACACTGAAGCTTTCTTT
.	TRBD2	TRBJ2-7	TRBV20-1	CSAPVWTSGMVWSYEQYF	TGCAGTGCTCCTGTATGGACTAGCGGTATGGTTTGGTCCTACGAGCAGTACTTC
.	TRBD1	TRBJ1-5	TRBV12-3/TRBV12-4	CASSLTASGGQPQHF	TGTGCCAGCAGCTTGACAGCGTCAGGGGGTCAGCCCCAGCATTTT
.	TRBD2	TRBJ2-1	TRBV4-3	CASSQEAIAGTGNEQFF	TGCGCCAGCAGCCAAGAGGCGATAGCGGGAACTGGGAATGAGCAGTTCTTC
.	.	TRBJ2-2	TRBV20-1	CSARKGTGELFF	TGCAGTGCTAGAAAGGGGACCGGGGAGCTGTTTTTT
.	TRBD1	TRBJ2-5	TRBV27	CASRTKAGQGLETQYF	TGTGCCAGCAGAACCAAGGCCGGACAGGGGCTAGAGACCCAGTACTTC
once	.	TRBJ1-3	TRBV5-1	CASSLTPDSGNTIYF	TGCGCCAGCAGCCTCACACCGGACTCTGGAAACACCATATATTTT
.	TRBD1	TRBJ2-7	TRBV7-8	CASSWSDRGPYEQYF	TGTGCCAGCAGCTGGTCGGACAGGGGGCCCTACGAGCAGTACTTC
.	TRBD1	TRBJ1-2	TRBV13	CASSIAPGQGYGYTF	TGTGCCAGCAGTATTGCCCCCGGACAGGGCTATGGCTACACCTTC
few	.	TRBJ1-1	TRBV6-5	CASSLAGGDTEAFF	TGTGCCAGCAGTTTGGCCGGTGGCGACACTGAAGCTTTCTTT
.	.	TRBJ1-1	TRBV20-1	CSATRNTEAFF	TGCAGTGCTACCAGGAACACTGAAGCTTTCTTT
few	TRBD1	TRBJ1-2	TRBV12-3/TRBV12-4	CASSRDREGYTF	TGTGCCAGCAGCCGGGACAGGGAGGGCTACACCTTC
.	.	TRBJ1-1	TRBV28	CASSPGDKNTEAFF	TGTGCCAGCAGTCCGGGGGACAAAAACACTGAAGCTTTCTTT
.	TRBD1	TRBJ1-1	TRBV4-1	CASGLGQGAGDTEAFF	TGCGCCAGCGGCCTCGGACAGGGGGCGGGGGACACTGAAGCTTTCTTT
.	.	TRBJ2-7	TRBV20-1	CSAPPVDEQYF	TGCAGTGCCCCCCCGGTCGACGAGCAGTACTTC
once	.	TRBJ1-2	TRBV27	CASSLNLNYGYTF	TGTGCCAGCAGTTTAAATCTTAACTATGGCTACACCTTC
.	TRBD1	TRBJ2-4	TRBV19	CASSFRTGGDIQYF	TGTGCCAGTAGTTTCCGGACAGGGGGAGACATTCAGTACTTC
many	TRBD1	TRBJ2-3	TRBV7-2	CASSSRQGIDTQYF	TGTGCCAGCAGCTCTCGACAGGGGATAGATACGCAGTATTTT
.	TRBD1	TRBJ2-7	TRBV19	CASSIPGQYYEQYF	TGTGCCAGTAGTATACCGGGACAGTACTACGAGCAGTACTTC
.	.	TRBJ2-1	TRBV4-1	CASSQRDPYNEQFF	TGCGCCAGCAGCCAAAGGGACCCATACAATGAGCAGTTCTTC
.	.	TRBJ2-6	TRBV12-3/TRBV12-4	CASSFGQGGTGANVLTF	TGTGCCAGCAGTTTCGGGCAGGGTGGCACTGGGGCCAACGTCCTGACTTTC
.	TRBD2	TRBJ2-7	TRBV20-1	CSAKPGLASYNEQYF	TGCAGTGCTAAGCCGGGACTAGCTTCCTACAATGAGCAGTACTTC
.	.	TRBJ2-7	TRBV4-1	CASSQERSVSYNEQYF	TGCGCCAGCAGCCAAGAGCGATCGGTTTCCTACAATGAGCAGTACTTC
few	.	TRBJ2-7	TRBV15	CATSPQGLRYEQYF	TGTGCCACCAGCCCGCAGGGACTGAGATACGAGCAGTACTTC
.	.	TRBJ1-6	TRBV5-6	CASSLSNSPLHF	TGTGCCAGCAGCTTAAGTAATTCACCCCTCCACTTT
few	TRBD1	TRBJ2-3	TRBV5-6	CASSSGQGVNTQYF	TGTGCCAGCAGCTCGGGACAGGGGGTAAATACGCAGTATTTT
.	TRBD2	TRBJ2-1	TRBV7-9	CASSFGGAWEQFF	TGTGCCAGCAGCTTCGGGGGGGCCTGGGAGCAGTTCTTC
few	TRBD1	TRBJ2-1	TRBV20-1	CSAPYQGAAYNEQFF	TGCAGTGCCCCCTACCAGGGGGCGGCGTACAATGAGCAGTTCTTC
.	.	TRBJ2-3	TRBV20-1	CSATSLALPTDTQYF	TGCAGTGCTACCTCCTTAGCGCTCCCCACAGATACGCAGTATTTT
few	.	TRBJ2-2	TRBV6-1	CASSEVQLTGELFF	TGTGCCAGCAGTGAAGTACAGCTGACCGGGGAGCTGTTTTTT
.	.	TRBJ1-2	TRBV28	CASSSQHYGYTF	TGTGCCAGCAGTTCCCAGCACTATGGCTACACCTTC
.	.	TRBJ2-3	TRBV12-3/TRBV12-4	CASSLKPSTDTQYF	TGTGCCAGCAGTTTAAAGCCAAGCACAGATACGCAGTATTTT
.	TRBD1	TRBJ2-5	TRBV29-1	CSVRARGSETQYF	TGCAGCGTTCGAGCCAGGGGGTCCGAGACCCAGTACTTC
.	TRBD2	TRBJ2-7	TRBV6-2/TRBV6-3	CASSYSRSPSSGRPYEQYF	TGTGCCAGCAGTTACTCGAGATCCCCTTCTAGCGGGAGGCCCTACGAGCAGTACTTC
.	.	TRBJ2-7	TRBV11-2	CASSLIGGSEAYEQYF	TGTGCCAGCAGCTTAATTGGGGGTAGCGAAGCCTACGAGCAGTACTTC
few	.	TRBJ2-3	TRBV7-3	CASSLTASYTDTQYF	TGTGCCAGCAGCTTAACCGCTAGCTACACAGATACGCAGTATTTT
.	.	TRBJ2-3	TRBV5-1	CAGSLSTDTQYF	TGCGCCGGCAGCCTTAGCACAGATACGCAGTATTTT
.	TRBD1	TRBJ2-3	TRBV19	CASSNRGGTRDTQYF	TGTGCCAGTAGTAACAGGGGCGGAACCAGGGATACGCAGTATTTT
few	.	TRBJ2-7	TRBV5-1	CASRDTGSEQYF	TGCGCCAGCAGGGACACAGGTTCCGAGCAGTACTTC
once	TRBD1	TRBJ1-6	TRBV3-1	CASSQGAGGDSPLHF	TGTGCCAGCAGCCAAGGGGCAGGGGGCGATTCACCCCTCCACTTT
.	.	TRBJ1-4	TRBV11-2	CASSPRLGEKLFF	TGTGCCAGCAGCCCCCGACTCGGGGAAAAACTGTTTTTT
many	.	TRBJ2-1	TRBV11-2	CASSFSGDYNEQFF	TGTGCCAGCAGCTTTAGCGGTGATTACAATGAGCAGTTCTTC
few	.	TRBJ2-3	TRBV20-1	CSARPPGLQTSTDTQYF	TGCAGTGCTAGACCCCCAGGACTACAAACTAGCACAGATACGCAGTATTTT
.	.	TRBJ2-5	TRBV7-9	CASSSPSAQATKYNEQYF	TGTGCCAGCAGCTCCCCTTCGGCCCAGGCCACAAAATACAATGAGCAGTACTTC
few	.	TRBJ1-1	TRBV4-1	CASSAEGGTEAFF	TGCGCCAGCAGCGCCGAGGGGGGGACTGAAGCTTTCTTT
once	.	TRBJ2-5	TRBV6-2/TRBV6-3	CASNFRVSRDQETQYF	TGTGCCAGCAACTTCCGGGTCTCGAGGGACCAAGAGACCCAGTACTTC
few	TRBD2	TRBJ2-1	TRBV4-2	CASSQGRAGDSYNEQFF	TGTGCCAGCAGCCAAGGTCGAGCGGGGGACTCCTACAATGAGCAGTTCTTC
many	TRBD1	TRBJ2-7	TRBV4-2	CASSQGTGRSREQYF	TGTGCCAGCAGCCAAGGGACAGGGAGGTCCCGCGAGCAGTACTTC
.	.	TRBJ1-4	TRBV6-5	CASRTRAEKLFF	TGTGCCAGCAGGACCAGGGCTGAAAAACTGTTTTTT
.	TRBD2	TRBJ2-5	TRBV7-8	CASSFGEGPETQYF	TGTGCCAGCAGCTTTGGGGAGGGCCCAGAGACCCAGTACTTC